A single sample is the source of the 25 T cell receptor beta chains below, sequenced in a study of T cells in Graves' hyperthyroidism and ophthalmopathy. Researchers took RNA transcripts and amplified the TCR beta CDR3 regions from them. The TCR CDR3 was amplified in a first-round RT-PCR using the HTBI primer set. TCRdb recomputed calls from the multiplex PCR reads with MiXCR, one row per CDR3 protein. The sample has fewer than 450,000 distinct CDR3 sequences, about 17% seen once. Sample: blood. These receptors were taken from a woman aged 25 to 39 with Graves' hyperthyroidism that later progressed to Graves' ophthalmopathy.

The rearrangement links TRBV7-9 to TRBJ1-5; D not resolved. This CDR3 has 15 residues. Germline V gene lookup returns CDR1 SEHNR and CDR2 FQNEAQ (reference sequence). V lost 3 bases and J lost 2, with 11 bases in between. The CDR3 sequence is CASSLSVGRNQPQHF. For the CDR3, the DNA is TGTGCCAGCAGCTTGTCCGTCGGCCGCAATCAGCCCCAGCATTTT.

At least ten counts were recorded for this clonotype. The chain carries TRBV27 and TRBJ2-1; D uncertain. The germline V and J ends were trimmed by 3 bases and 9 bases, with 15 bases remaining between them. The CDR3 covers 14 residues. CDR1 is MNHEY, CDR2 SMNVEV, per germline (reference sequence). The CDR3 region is CASSFLDRGGEQFF. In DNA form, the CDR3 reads TGTGCCAGCAGTTTCTTGGACCGAGGTGGTGAGCAGTTCTTC.

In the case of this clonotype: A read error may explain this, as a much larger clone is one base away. In nucleotides, the CDR3 is TGCAGTGCCCCCCCTATATCGAACACCGGGGAGCCGTTTTTT. Translating gives CSAPPISNTGEPFF. The chain carries TRBV20-1 and TRBJ2-2; D is perhaps TRBD2 (5 bases). Germline V gene data show CDR1 as DFQATT and CDR2 as SNEGSKA (reference sequence). The CDR3 contains 14 residues.

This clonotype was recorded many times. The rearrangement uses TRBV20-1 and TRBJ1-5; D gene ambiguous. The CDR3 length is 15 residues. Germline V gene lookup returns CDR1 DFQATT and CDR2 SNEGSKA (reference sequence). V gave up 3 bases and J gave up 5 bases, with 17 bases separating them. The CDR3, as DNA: TGCAGTGCTAGTCTTGTGGCAGAGGTGGATCAGCCCCAGCATTTT. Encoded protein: CSASLVAEVDQPQHF.

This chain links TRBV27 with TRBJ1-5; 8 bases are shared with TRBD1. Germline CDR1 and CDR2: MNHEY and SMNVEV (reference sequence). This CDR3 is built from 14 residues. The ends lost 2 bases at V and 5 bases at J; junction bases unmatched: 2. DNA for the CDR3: TGTGCCAGCAGTTTAACAGGGGGTGATCAGCCCCAGCATTTT. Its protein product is CASSLTGGDQPQHF.

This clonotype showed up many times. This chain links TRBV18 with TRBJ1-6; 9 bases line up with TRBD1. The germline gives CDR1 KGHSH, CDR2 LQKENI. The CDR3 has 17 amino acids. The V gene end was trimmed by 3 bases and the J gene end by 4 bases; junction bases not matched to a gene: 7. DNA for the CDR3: TGTGCCAGCTCACCGGTAGCCGGGACAGGGTATAATTCACCCCTCCACTTT. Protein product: CASSPVAGTGYNSPLHF. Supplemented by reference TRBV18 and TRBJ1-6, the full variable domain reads NAGVMQNPRHLVRRRGQEARLRCSPMKGHSHVYWYRQLPEEGLKFMVYLQKENIIDESGMPKERFSAEFPKEGPSILRIQQVVRGDSAAYFCASSPVAGTGYNSPLHFGNGTRLTVT.

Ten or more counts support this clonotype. Here the CDR3 DNA reads TGTGCCAGCAGTGAGCAGCCAAGCTCCTACAATGAGCAGTTCTTC. Translation gives CASSEQPSSYNEQFF. The chain carries TRBV2 and TRBJ2-1; the D is unclear. The V end lost 3 bases, the J end lost 0 bases, and 9 bases lay between the germline ends. The CDR3 loop spans 15 amino acids. Germline V gene sequence: CDR1 SNHLY, CDR2 FYNNEI.

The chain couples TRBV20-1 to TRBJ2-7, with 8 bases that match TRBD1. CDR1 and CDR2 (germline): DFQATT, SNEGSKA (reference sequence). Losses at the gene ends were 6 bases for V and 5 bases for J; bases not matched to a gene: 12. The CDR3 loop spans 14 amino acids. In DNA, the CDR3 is TGCAGTGCAAGGAGGACAGGGTCCCTCCACGAGCAGTACTTC. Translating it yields CSARRTGSLHEQYF.

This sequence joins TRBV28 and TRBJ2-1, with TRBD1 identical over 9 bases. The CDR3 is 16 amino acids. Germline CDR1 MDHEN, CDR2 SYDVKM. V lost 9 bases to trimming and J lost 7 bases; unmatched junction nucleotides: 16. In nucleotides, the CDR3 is TGTGCCAGTACTAAAAAATCGGGACAGGGTAGGAATGAGCAGTTCTTC. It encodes CASTKKSGQGRNEQFF.

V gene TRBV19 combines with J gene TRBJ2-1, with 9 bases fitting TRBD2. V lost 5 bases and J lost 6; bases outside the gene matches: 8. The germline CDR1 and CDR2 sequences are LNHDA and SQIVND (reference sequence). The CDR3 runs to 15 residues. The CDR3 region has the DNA TGTGCCAGTAGTCCGCACCTGGGACTAGCCAATGAGCAGTTCTTC. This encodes CASSPHLGLANEQFF.

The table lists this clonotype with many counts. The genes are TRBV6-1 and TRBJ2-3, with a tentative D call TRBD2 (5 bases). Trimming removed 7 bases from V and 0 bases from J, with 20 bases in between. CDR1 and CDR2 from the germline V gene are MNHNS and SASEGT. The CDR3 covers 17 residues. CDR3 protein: CASTDTLAPRSTDTQYF. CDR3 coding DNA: TGTGCCAGCACCGACACCTTAGCGCCCCGTAGCACAGATACGCAGTATTTT.

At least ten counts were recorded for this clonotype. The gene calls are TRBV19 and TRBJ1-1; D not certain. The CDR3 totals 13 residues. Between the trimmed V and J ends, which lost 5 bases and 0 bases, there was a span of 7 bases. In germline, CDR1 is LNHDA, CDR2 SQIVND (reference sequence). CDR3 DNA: TGTGCCAGTAGTCTTCAATTGAACACTGAAGCTTTCTTT. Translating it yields CASSLQLNTEAFF.

The chain's CDR3 is CASSPNQAPSYGYTF. DNA for the CDR3: TGTGCCAGCAGTCCCAACCAAGCCCCGAGCTATGGCTACACCTTC. The chain couples TRBV6-2 or TRBV6-3 to TRBJ1-2; no firm D call. The CDR3 covers 15 residues. V was shortened by 5 bases and J by 4 bases, with 17 bases between the two germline ends. CDR1 and CDR2 from the germline V gene are MNHEY and SVGEGT.

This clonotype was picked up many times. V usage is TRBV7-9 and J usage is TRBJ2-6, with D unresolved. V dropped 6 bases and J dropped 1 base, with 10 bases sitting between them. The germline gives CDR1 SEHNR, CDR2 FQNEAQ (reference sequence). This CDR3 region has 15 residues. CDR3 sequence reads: CASRSIGSGANVLTF. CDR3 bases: TGTGCCAGCAGAAGTATTGGATCTGGGGCCAACGTCCTGACTTTC.

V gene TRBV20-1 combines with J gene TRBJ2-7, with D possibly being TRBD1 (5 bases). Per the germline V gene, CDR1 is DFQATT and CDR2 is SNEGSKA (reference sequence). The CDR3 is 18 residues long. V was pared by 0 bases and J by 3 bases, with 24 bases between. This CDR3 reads CSARDRAASGIADYEQYF. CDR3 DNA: TGCAGTGCTAGAGATCGCGCGGCATCAGGGATCGCGGACTACGAGCAGTACTTC.

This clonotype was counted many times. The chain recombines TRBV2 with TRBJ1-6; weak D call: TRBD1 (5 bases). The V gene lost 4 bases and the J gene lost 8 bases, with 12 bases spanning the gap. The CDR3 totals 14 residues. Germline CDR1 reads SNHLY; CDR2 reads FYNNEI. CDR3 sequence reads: CASSGGEWDSPLHF. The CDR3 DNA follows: TGTGCCAGCAGTGGAGGGGAGTGGGATTCACCCCTCCACTTT.

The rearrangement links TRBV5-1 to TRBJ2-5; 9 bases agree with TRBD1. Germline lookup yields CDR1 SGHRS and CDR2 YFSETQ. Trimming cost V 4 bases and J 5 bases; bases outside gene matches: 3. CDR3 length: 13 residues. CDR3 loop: CASSQTGGETQYF. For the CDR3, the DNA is TGCGCCAGCAGCCAGACAGGGGGTGAGACCCAGTACTTC.

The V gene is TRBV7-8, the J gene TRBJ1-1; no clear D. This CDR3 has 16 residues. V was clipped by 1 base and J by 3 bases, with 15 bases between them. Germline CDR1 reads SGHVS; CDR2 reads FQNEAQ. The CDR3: CASSLVSGVGDTEAFF. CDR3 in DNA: TGTGCCAGCAGCTTAGTTTCGGGAGTAGGAGACACTGAAGCTTTCTTT.

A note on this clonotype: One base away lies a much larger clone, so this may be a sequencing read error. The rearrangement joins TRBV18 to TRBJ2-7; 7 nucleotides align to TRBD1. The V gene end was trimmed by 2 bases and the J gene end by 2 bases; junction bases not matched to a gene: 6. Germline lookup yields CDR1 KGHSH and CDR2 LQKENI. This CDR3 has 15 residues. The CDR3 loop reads CASSPGSGGAYEQYF. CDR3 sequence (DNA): TGTGCCAGCTCACCAGGGTCAGGGGGAGCCTACGAGCAGTACTTC.

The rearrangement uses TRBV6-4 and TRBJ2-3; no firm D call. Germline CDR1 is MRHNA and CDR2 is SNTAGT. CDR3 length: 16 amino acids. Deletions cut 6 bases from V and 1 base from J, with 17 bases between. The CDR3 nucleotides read TGTGCCAGCAGCACCGCCACCGGCGGAGGCACAGATACGCAGTATTTT. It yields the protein CASSTATGGGTDTQYF.

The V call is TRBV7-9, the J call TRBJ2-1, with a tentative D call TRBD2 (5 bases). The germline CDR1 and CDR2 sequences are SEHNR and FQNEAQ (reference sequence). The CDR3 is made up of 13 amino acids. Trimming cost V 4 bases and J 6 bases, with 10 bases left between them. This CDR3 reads CASSWAGANEQFF. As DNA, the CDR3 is TGTGCCAGCAGCTGGGCGGGCGCCAATGAGCAGTTCTTC.

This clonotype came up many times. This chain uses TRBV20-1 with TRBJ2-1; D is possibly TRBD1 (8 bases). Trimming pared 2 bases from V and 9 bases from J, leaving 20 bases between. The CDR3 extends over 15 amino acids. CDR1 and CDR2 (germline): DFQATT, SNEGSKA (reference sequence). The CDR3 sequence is CSARTTGVGGTEQFF. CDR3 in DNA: TGCAGTGCTAGAACGACAGGGGTCGGGGGGACTGAGCAGTTCTTC.

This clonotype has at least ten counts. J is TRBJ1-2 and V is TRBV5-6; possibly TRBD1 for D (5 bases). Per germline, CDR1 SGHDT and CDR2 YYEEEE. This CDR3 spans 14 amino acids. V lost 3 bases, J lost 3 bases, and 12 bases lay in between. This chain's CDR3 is CASSWSSGDYGYTF. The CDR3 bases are TGTGCCAGCAGCTGGTCGTCGGGGGACTATGGCTACACCTTC.

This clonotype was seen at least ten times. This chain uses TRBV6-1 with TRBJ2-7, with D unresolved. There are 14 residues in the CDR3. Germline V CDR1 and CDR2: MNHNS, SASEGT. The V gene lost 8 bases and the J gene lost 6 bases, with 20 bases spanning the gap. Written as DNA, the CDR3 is TGTGCCAGCGGGGAACGGAACCCTCGCGGCGAGCAGTACTTC. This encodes CASGERNPRGEQYF.

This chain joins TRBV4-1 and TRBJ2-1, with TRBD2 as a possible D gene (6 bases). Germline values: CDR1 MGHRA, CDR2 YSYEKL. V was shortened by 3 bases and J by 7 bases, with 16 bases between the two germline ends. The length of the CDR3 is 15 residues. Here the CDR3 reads CASSQSGAAGNEQFF. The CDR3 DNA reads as TGCGCCAGCAGCCAGTCTGGGGCTGCGGGAAATGAGCAGTTCTTC.